Shown below are 30 T cell receptor beta chains from a single sample sequenced in a study of blood T cell repertoires in COVID-19 (dated by TCRdb to the early 2020s). The library was produced with the immunoSEQ multiplex PCR assay. TCRdb retrieved this table from immuneACCESS and kept in-frame rearrangements only. Not all clones are present; in checked studies, unresolved V genes account for under half, and no reason is known for the remainder. The sample data list some 280,000 clones, and 85% of these were observed just once. The ten biggest clones cover approximately 3.8% of the sample. The sample was peripheral blood. The receptor source for this set is a woman aged 45-60 years with active or convalescent COVID-19.

In this sample, this clone turned up a few times. This chain uses TRBV10-3 with TRBJ2-2, with 9 nucleotides matching TRBD1. There are 12 residues in the CDR3. Germline assignment: CDR1 ENHRY and CDR2 SYGVKD. Trimming removed 6 bases from V and 10 bases from J; junction bases left unmatched: 3. The DNA for the CDR3 is TGTGCCATCAGCGGGACAGGGCAGGAGCTGTTTTTT. Translation: CAISGTGQELFF.

This clone was seen many times. V is TRBV11-2 and J is TRBJ2-1; 7 positions match TRBD2. The trim removed 2 bases at V and 7 bases at J, leaving 14 bases unmatched. Germline CDR1 and CDR2: SGHAT and FQNNGV. This CDR3 has 17 residues. The CDR3 DNA sequence: TGTGCCAGCAGCTTACGACTCGCGGGAATGGGAGGGAATGAGCAGTTCTTC. Its protein is CASSLRLAGMGGNEQFF. The full variable domain, rest sourced from reference TRBV11-2 and TRBJ2-1, is EAGVAQSPRYKIIEKRQSVAFWCNPISGHATLYWYQQILGQGPKLLIQFQNNGVVDDSQLPKDRFSAERLKGVDSTLKIQPAKLEDSAVYLCASSLRLAGMGGNEQFFGPGTRLTVL.

This rearrangement joins TRBV9 to TRBJ2-3; D might be TRBD1 (5 bases). The germline CDR1 and CDR2 sequences are SGDLS and YYNGEE. The V end was cut by 0 bases, the J end by 9 bases, with 8 bases between. The length of the CDR3 is 12 residues. The CDR3 protein is CASSVEGRTQYF. In DNA, the CDR3 is TGTGCCAGCAGCGTAGAGGGGCGGACGCAGTATTTT. Supplemented by reference TRBV9 and TRBJ2-3, the full variable domain reads DSGVTQTPKHLITATGQRVTLRCSPRSGDLSVYWYQQSLDQGLQFLIQYYNGEERAKGNILERFSAQQFPDLHSELNLSSLELGDSALYFCASSVEGRTQYFGPGTRLTVL.

This chain links TRBV7-2 with TRBJ2-7; 10 bases are a match to TRBD2. The CDR3 has 14 residues. V was pared by 6 bases and J by 3 bases, with 5 bases of the junction left unmatched. From germline, CDR1 is SGHTA and CDR2 FQGNSA. CDR3 nucleotides: TGTGCCAGCAGACGGACTAGCGGACTCTACGAGCAGTACTTC. Its translation is CASRRTSGLYEQYF.

V and J are TRBV6-1 and TRBJ1-3; D not resolved. The V end lost 0 bases, the J end lost 0 bases, and 12 bases lay between the germline ends. Germline assignment: CDR1 MNHNS and CDR2 SASEGT. This CDR3 is 17 amino acids long. The CDR3 spells CASSEAGPAVSGNTIYF. Written as DNA, the CDR3 is TGTGCCAGCAGTGAAGCGGGTCCAGCGGTCTCTGGAAACACCATATATTTT.

The rearrangement links TRBV13 to TRBJ1-1; TRBD1 aligns across 7 bases. The CDR3 contains 14 residues. V lost 3 bases to trimming and J lost 1 base; unmatched junction nucleotides: 2. The V gene's germline CDR1 is PRHDT and CDR2 FYEKMQ (reference sequence). The CDR3 is CASSFRTGNTEAFF. The CDR3 nucleotides read TGTGCCAGCAGCTTCAGGACAGGGAACACTGAAGCTTTCTTT.

The genes are TRBV21-1 and TRBJ2-4; the tabulated D call, TRBD1, remains unverified against the DNA. TRBV21-1 represents a pseudogene. The CDR3 covers 20 residues. CDR3: CASSKVPPLKRGMSKNIQYF. For the CDR3, the DNA is TGTGCCAGCAGCAAAGTCCCGCCACTGAAAAGGGGAATGAGTAAAAACATTCAGTACTTC.

This sequence joins TRBV7-2 and TRBJ1-6; D not resolved. Trimming shortened V by 0 bases and J by 7 bases, and 10 bases separated the two germline ends. Germline assignment: CDR1 SGHTA and CDR2 FQGNSA. This CDR3 spans 15 amino acids. CDR3 residues: CASSLARGLNSPLHF. The CDR3 coding sequence is TGTGCCAGCAGCTTAGCGCGAGGTTTAAATTCACCCCTCCACTTT.

In this sample, this clone turned up once. The chain employs TRBV5-1 and TRBJ1-1; D uncertain. The CDR3 totals 16 residues. Trimming removed 1 base from V and 4 bases from J, with 17 bases in between. Germline loops: CDR1 SGHRS, CDR2 YFSETQ. CDR3 loop: CASSLRAALGSTEAFF. Written as DNA, the CDR3 is TGCGCCAGCAGCTTGAGGGCGGCCCTTGGGAGCACTGAAGCTTTCTTT.

The chain combines TRBV6-5 with TRBJ1-2; a possible D gene is TRBD1 (5 bases). Between the trimmed V and J ends, which lost 0 bases and 6 bases, there was a span of 17 bases. The CDR3 is made up of 16 amino acids. Germline V gives CDR1 MNHEY, CDR2 SVGAGI. For the CDR3, the DNA is TGTGCCAGCAGTTACTCGAATCAGGGCAGGGCCGATGGCTACACCTTC. Its translation: CASSYSNQGRADGYTF.

The rearrangement links TRBV5-6 to TRBJ2-5, with TRBD2 matching over 11 bases. There are 16 residues in the CDR3. Germline V lookup: CDR1 SGHDT, CDR2 YYEEEE. Trimming took 4 bases from V and 4 from J; bases not matched to a gene: 9. Here the CDR3 DNA reads TGTGCCAGCAGCCTTACTAGCGGGAGAGGAGGAGAGACCCAGTACTTC. It translates to CASSLTSGRGGETQYF.

The chain recombines TRBV28 with TRBJ2-1, with TRBD2 identical over 11 bases. CDR3 length equals 18 residues. With 5 bases clipped from V and 0 bases from J, the junction kept 9 bases outside the gene matches. The germline V gene encodes CDR1 MDHEN and CDR2 SYDVKM. The chain's CDR3 is CASSLLLAGASSYNEQFF. As DNA, the CDR3 is TGTGCCAGCAGTCTATTACTAGCGGGAGCCAGCTCCTACAATGAGCAGTTCTTC.

The chain combines TRBV30 with TRBJ1-2; 9 bases agree with TRBD1. The CDR3 extends over 14 amino acids. Germline-derived CDR1 and CDR2 are GTSNPN and SVGIG (reference sequence). V shed 2 bases and J 4 bases; nucleotides not matched to a gene: 5. In DNA, the CDR3 is TGTGCCTGGAGTACTACAGGGGGCATCTATGGCTACACCTTC. This encodes CAWSTTGGIYGYTF.

V and J are TRBV28 and TRBJ1-5; tentatively, D is TRBD1 (5 bases). Trimming shortened V by 4 bases and J by 2 bases, and 9 bases separated the two germline ends. Germline CDR1 MDHEN, CDR2 SYDVKM. The CDR3 has 14 amino acids. The CDR3 coding sequence is TGTGCCAGCAGTTCTCAGGGTCGCAATCAGCCCCAGCATTTT. This codes for CASSSQGRNQPQHF.

This chain uses TRBV24-1 with TRBJ2-3; D ambiguous. Germline-derived CDR1 and CDR2 are KGHDR and SFDVKD. Between the trimmed V and J ends, which lost 6 bases and 6 bases, there was a span of 9 bases. This CDR3 is 12 amino acids long. In nucleotides, the CDR3 is TGTGCCACCAGTCGCGGATTGGATACGCAGTATTTT. It specifies CATSRGLDTQYF.

The chain couples TRBV11-2 to TRBJ2-1; the match to TRBD2 covers 9 bases. This CDR3 region has 15 residues. Trimming took 1 base from V and 9 from J; bases not matched to a gene: 7. CDR1 SGHAT and CDR2 FQNNGV come from the germline V gene. The CDR3 DNA reads TGTGCCAGCAGCTTAGTAGCGGGAGAGACGGTTGAGCAGTTCTTC. Residues: CASSLVAGETVEQFF.

The chain is built from TRBV9 and TRBJ2-1; D possibly corresponds to TRBD2 (6 bases). The germline CDR1 and CDR2 sequences are SGDLS and YYNGEE. The length of the CDR3 is 14 residues. Trimming left V 2 bases short and J 7 bases short, with 13 bases between. Written as DNA, the CDR3 is TGTGCCAGCAGCGTCTCTAGCGCCCCAAATGAGCAGTTCTTC. It encodes CASSVSSAPNEQFF. The variable domain in full, completed from reference TRBV9 and TRBJ2-1, reads DSGVTQTPKHLITATGQRVTLRCSPRSGDLSVYWYQQSLDQGLQFLIQYYNGEERAKGNILERFSAQQFPDLHSELNLSSLELGDSALYFCASSVSSAPNEQFFGPGTRLTVL.

This clone was recorded once. J is TRBJ2-5 and V is TRBV5-6; maybe TRBD2 (5 bases). Per the germline V gene, CDR1 is SGHDT and CDR2 is YYEEEE. The CDR3 totals 15 residues. Trimming cost V 4 bases and J 4 bases, with 17 bases left between them. CDR3 nucleotides: TGTGCCAGCAGCGACCCCCTGTCGGGGAGAGAGACCCAGTACTTC. As protein: CASSDPLSGRETQYF.

This clone was seen a single time. This chain uses TRBV13 with TRBJ1-1; 11 bases map to TRBD1. J lost 5 bases, V lost 5 bases, and 7 bases had no gene match. The germline CDR1 and CDR2 sequences are PRHDT and FYEKMQ (reference sequence). The CDR3 runs 15 residues. The CDR3 DNA reads TGTGCCAGCAGCAAGCGGACAGGGGGCTATACTGAAGCTTTCTTT. It is translated as CASSKRTGGYTEAFF.

This clone was counted a single time. V is TRBV5-1 and J is TRBJ1-1; 7 bases are shared with TRBD1. Per the germline V gene, CDR1 is SGHRS and CDR2 is YFSETQ. CDR3 length: 14 amino acids. The J segment lost 7 bases and the V segment lost 1 base, leaving 7 bases of the junction unmatched. In nucleotides, the CDR3 is TGCGCCAGCAGCTTGCGACAGGGAGTTGGTGAAGCTTTCTTT. Protein sequence: CASSLRQGVGEAFF.

The rearrangement links TRBV3-1 (or the pseudogene TRBV3-2) to TRBJ2-5; 13 bases agree with TRBD2. The V and J ends lost 3 bases and 4 bases, in that order; junction bases with no gene match: 5. The CDR3 is 16 amino acids. Germline CDR1 is LGHDT and CDR2 is YNNKEL (reference sequence). The CDR3 DNA reads TGTGCCAGCAGCCATACCGGGACTAGCGGGATAGAGACCCAGTACTTC. Protein sequence: CASSHTGTSGIETQYF.

The genes are TRBV27 and TRBJ2-5, with 10 bases fitting TRBD1. The V segment lost 2 bases and the J segment 5 bases; nucleotides outside the gene matches: 11. The CDR3 consists of 17 residues. Per germline, CDR1 MNHEY and CDR2 SMNVEV (reference sequence). The CDR3 loop is CASSLTGTGVARETQYF. The CDR3 coding sequence is TGTGCCAGCAGTTTAACCGGGACAGGGGTAGCGCGGGAGACCCAGTACTTC.

V gene TRBV6-2 or TRBV6-3 combines with J gene TRBJ2-1, with TRBD2 matching 7 bases. The trim removed 3 bases at V and 1 base at J, leaving 6 bases unmatched. CDR3 length: 16 residues. Germline lookup yields CDR1 MNHEY and CDR2 SVGEGT. CDR3 region: CASSYVRGRSYNEQFF. DNA of the CDR3: TGTGCCAGCAGTTATGTCCGCGGGAGATCCTACAATGAGCAGTTCTTC.

The rearrangement joins TRBV21-1 to TRBJ1-4; the table calls TRBD1, which could not be checked here. TRBV21-1 is recorded as a pseudogene. The CDR3 runs to 14 residues. The CDR3 loop is CASAGPGTNEKLFF. CDR3 in DNA: TGTGCCAGTGCTGGGCCTGGGACTAATGAAAAACTGTTTTTT.

V gene TRBV28 combines with J gene TRBJ2-5; 7 bases match TRBD2. The CDR3 sequence is 14 residues long. The germline V gene encodes CDR1 MDHEN and CDR2 SYDVKM. After removal of 3 bases from V and 2 bases from J, the junction contained 3 bases not matched to a gene. CDR3 nucleotide sequence: TGTGCCAGCAGTTTTACTAGCGCACAAGAGACCCAGTACTTC. It translates to CASSFTSAQETQYF.

In DNA, the CDR3 is TGTGCCAGCAGTTTATGGGGGTCGGGCAGGGGGACACCCCAGCATTTT. This encodes CASSLWGSGRGTPQHF. The chain links TRBV28 to TRBJ1-5; 7 positions match TRBD1. CDR1 MDHEN and CDR2 SYDVKM come from the germline V gene. V lost 0 bases to trimming and J lost 10 bases; unmatched junction nucleotides: 12. The CDR3 is 16 residues long.

Ten or more counts support this clone. This chain links TRBV27 with TRBJ1-2; D gene unclear. V dropped 5 bases and J dropped 2 bases, with 9 bases sitting between them. The CDR3 length is 13 residues. CDR1 is MNHEY, CDR2 SMNVEV, per germline (reference sequence). CDR3 region: CASSTGRNYGYTF. CDR3 DNA: TGTGCCAGCAGTACCGGGAGGAACTATGGCTACACCTTC.

The rearrangement links TRBV12-5 to TRBJ1-5; 10 nucleotides match TRBD1. V dropped 1 base and J dropped 5; count of bases not matched to a gene: 8. The length of the CDR3 is 17 residues. CDR1 and CDR2 from the germline V gene are LGHNT and FRNRAP. As DNA, the CDR3 is TGTGCTAGTGGTTTGGCCCGACAGGGGGCTAGGGATCAGCCCCAGCATTTT. This gives the protein CASGLARQGARDQPQHF.

The chain joins TRBV28 to TRBJ1-5, with D perhaps matching TRBD1 (5 bases). The CDR3 runs to 15 residues. V shed 6 bases and J shed 0 bases, with 12 bases lying between them. The germline CDR1 and CDR2 sequences are MDHEN and SYDVKM. CDR3: CASSRQMSSNQPQHF. The DNA of the CDR3 is TGTGCCAGCAGCAGACAGATGAGTAGCAATCAGCCCCAGCATTTT. The whole variable domain, filled in from reference TRBV28 and TRBJ1-5, reads DVKVTQSSRYLVKRTGEKVFLECVQDMDHENMFWYRQDPGLGLRLIYFSYDVKMKEKGDIPEGYSVSREKKERFSLILESASTNQTSMYLCASSRQMSSNQPQHFGDGTRLSIL.

The rearrangement links TRBV5-1 to TRBJ2-7; weak D call: TRBD2 (5 bases). Germline assignment: CDR1 SGHRS and CDR2 YFSETQ. This CDR3 has 13 amino acids. Trimming stripped 2 bases from V and 3 bases from J, with 9 bases between. The DNA of the CDR3 is TGCGCCAGCAGCTTAACGGCGGGCTACGAGCAGTACTTC. This translates into CASSLTAGYEQYF.